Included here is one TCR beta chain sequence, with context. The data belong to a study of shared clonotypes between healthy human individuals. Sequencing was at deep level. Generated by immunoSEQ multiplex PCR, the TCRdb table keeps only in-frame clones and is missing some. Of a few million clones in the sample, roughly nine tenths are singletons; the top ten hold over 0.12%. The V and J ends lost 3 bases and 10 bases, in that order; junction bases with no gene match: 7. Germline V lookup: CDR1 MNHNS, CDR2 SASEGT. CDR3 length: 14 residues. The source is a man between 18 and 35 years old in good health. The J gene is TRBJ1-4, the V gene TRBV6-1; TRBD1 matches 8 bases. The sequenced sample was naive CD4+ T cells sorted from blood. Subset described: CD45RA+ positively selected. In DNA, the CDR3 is TGTGCCAGCAGTGATGGCCAGGGGGCTGGAAAACTGTTTTTT. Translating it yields CASSDGQGAGKLFF.